Detailed here is one TCR beta chain. Its matching antigen is unknown. The data derive from a study of cytomegalovirus exposure and HLA in healthy donors. This CDR3 comprises 13 residues. Germline V CDR1 and CDR2: MDHEN, SYDVKM. Trimming at V came to 5 bases and at J to 4 bases, leaving 3 bases not matched to a gene. PCR was performed using 60 Vbeta and 13 Jbeta primers. Assay: immunoSEQ multiplex PCR; the TCRdb copy retains only in-frame clones and omits some. This sample has about 98,000 clones, with 80% to 90% found just once. Whole-study results and caveats: The authors listed 164 TCR beta chains as cytomegalovirus-associated. In a later analysis, HLA-associated beta chains showed higher expansion and lower generation probabilities than comparable chains. A few V segments could not be told apart, such as TRBV6-2 and TRBV6-3, and were left out. Prior analysis indicated that the majority of TCR beta V segments exhibited productivity approximately 90% or approximately 30% of the time.

The sample was PBMCs. The rearrangement uses TRBV28 and TRBJ1-2, with 8 positions matching TRBD1. The source of this sequence is a man aged 40-50 years in good health and CMV-seronegative. The CDR3 DNA reads TGTGCCAGCAGTCTCAGGGGGCTCTATGGCTACACCTTC. This gives the protein CASSLRGLYGYTF.